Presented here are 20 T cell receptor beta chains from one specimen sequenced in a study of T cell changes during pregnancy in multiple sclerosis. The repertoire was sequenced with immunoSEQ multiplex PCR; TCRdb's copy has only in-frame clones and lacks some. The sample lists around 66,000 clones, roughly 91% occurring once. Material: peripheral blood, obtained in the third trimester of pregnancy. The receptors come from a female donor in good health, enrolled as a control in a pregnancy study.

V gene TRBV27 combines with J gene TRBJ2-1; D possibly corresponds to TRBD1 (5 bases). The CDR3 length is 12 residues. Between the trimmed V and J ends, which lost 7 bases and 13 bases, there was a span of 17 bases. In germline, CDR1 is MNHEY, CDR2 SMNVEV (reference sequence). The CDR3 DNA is TGTGCCAGCATATCTCCAGGGTCCCGTCAGTTCTTC. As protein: CASISPGSRQFF.

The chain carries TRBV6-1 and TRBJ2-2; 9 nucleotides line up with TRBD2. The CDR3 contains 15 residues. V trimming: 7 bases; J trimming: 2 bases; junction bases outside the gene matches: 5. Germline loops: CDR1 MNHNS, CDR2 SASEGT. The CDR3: CASKLAGSNTGELFF. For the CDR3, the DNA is TGTGCCAGCAAGCTAGCGGGATCAAACACCGGGGAGCTGTTTTTT.

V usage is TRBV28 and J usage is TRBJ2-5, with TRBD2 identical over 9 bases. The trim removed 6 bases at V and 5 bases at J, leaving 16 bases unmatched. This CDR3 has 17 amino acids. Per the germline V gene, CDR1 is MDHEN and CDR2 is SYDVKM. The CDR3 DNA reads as TGTGCCAGCAGCCCAACAGGGGTGCGGGAGGGCCCGGAGACCCAGTACTTC. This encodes CASSPTGVREGPETQYF.

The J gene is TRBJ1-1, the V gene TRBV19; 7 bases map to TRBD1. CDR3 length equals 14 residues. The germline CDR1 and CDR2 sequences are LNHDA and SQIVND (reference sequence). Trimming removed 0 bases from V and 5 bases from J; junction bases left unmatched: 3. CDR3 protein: CASSIEYRGTEAFF. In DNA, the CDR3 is TGTGCCAGTAGTATAGAGTACAGGGGAACTGAAGCTTTCTTT.

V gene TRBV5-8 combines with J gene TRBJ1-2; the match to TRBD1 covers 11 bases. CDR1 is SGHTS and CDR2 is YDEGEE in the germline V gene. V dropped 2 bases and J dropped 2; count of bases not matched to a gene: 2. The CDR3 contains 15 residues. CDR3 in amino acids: CASSFRTGGNYGYTF. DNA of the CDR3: TGTGCCAGCAGCTTTCGGACAGGGGGCAACTATGGCTACACCTTC.

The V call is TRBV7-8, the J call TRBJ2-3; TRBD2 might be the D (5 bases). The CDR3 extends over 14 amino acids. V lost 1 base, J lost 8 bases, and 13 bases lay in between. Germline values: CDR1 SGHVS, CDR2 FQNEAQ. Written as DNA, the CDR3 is TGTGCCAGCAGCTTAGATCTGAGGGCGGGTACGCAGTATTTT. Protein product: CASSLDLRAGTQYF.

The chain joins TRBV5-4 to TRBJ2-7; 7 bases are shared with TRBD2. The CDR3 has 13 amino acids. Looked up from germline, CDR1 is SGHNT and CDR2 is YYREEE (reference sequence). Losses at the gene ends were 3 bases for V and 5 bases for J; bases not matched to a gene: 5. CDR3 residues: CASSSGGTNEQYF. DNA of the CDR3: TGTGCCAGCAGCTCCGGGGGGACGAACGAGCAGTACTTC.

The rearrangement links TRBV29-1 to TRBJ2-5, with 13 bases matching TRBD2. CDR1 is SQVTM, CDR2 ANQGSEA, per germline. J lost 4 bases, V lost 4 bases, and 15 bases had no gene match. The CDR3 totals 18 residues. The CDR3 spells CSVVGVSGLAGARETQYF. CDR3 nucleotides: TGCAGCGTTGTAGGTGTCTCCGGACTAGCGGGAGCCCGAGAGACCCAGTACTTC.

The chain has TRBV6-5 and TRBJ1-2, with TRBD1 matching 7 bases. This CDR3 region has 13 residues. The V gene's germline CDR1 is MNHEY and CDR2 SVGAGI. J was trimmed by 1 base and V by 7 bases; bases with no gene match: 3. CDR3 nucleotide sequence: TGTGCCAGCAAAAGACAGGGTAACTATGGCTACACCTTC. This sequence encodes CASKRQGNYGYTF.

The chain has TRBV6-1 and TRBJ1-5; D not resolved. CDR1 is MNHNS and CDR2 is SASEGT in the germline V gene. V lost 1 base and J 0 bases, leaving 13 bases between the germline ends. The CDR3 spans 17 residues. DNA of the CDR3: TGTGCCAGCAGTGAAGGGGTGGGCCGGTTTAGCAATCAGCCCCAGCATTTT. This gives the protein CASSEGVGRFSNQPQHF.

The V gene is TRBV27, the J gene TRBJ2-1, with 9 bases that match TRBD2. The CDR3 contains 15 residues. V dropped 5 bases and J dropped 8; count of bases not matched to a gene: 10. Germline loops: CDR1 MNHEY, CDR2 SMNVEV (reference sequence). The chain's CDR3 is CASSPFTGLADEQFF. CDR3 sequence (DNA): TGTGCCAGCAGTCCATTCACGGGACTAGCAGATGAGCAGTTCTTC.

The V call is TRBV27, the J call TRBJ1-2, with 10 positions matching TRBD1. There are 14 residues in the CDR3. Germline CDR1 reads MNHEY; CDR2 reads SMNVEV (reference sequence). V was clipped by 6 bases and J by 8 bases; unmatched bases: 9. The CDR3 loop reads CASRLTGGNRGYTF. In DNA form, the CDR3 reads TGTGCCAGCAGGTTGACAGGGGGCAATCGCGGCTACACCTTC.

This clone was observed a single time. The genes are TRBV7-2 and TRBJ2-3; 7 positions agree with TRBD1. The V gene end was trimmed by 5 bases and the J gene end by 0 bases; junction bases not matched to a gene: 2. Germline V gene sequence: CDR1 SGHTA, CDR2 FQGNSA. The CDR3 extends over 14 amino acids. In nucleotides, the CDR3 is TGTGCCAGCAGCCGGGACAGAAGCACAGATACGCAGTATTTT. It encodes CASSRDRSTDTQYF.

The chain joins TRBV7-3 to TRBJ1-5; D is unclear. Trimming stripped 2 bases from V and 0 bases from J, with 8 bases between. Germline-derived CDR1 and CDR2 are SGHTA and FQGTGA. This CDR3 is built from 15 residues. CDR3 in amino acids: CASSLVGNSNQPQHF. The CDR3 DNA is TGTGCCAGCAGCTTAGTCGGGAATAGCAATCAGCCCCAGCATTTT.

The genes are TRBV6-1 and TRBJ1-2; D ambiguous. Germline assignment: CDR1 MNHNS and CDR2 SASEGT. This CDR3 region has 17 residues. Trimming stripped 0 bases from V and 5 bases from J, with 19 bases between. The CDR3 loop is CASSEAGYGGFTYGYTF. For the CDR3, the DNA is TGTGCCAGCAGTGAAGCTGGGTACGGAGGTTTCACTTATGGCTACACCTTC.

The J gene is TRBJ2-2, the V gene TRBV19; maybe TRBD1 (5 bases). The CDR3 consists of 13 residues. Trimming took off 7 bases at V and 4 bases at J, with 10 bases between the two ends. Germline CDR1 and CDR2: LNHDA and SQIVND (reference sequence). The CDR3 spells CASIGRGTGELFF. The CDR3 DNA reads TGTGCCAGTATTGGAAGGGGCACCGGGGAGCTGTTTTTT.

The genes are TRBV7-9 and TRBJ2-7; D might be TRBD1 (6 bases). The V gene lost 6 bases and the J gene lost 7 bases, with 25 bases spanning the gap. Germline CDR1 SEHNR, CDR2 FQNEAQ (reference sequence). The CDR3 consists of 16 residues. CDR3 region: CASSHATGQSPQEQYF. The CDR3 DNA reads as TGTGCCAGCAGTCACGCGACAGGTCAGAGTCCCCAGGAGCAGTACTTC.

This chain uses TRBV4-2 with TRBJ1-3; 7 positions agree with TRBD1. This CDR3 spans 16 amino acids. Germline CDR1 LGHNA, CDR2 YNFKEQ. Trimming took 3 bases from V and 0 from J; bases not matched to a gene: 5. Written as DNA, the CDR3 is TGTGCCAGCAGCCAGGGCACAGGGGCCTCTGGAAACACCATATATTTT. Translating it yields CASSQGTGASGNTIYF.

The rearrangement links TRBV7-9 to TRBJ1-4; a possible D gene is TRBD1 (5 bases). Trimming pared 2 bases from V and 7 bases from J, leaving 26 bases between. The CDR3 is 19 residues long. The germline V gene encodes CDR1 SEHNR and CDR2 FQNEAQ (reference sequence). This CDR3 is CASSLQGFNRVRYREKLFF. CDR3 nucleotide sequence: TGTGCCAGCAGCTTACAGGGTTTCAATCGCGTCAGGTATCGTGAAAAACTGTTTTTT.

Here the CDR3 reads CASASTGLPYEQYF. As DNA, the CDR3 is TGCGCCAGCGCTAGTACAGGGTTGCCCTACGAGCAGTACTTC. V usage is TRBV5-1 and J usage is TRBJ2-5, with a tentative D call TRBD1 (6 bases). The J call may be in error: the DNA end matches TRBJ2-7 better. From germline, CDR1 is SGHRS and CDR2 YFSETQ. The CDR3 is made up of 14 amino acids.